This record concerns one TCR beta chain sequence. No antigen is known for it. Sequencing used immunoSEQ multiplex PCR; TCRdb keeps in-frame clones, though not all of them. The table lists 150,000 or so clones, under 95% of them singletons, with approximately 2.1% in the top ten. The sample belongs to a study of T cell responses to AZD1222 COVID-19 vaccine. The study's findings and limits: When two AZD1222 doses had been given, Spike-specific TCR breadth and depth rose.

The germline CDR1 and CDR2 sequences are GTSNPN and SVGIG (reference sequence). The CDR3 has 13 residues. The V end was cut by 0 bases, the J end by 6 bases, with 11 bases between. V and J are TRBV30 and TRBJ1-2, with D perhaps TRBD1 (5 bases). The sequence came from an adult in good health. The specimen comprised peripheral blood, sampled on day 0 of AZD1222 vaccination. In nucleotides, the CDR3 is TGTGCCTGGAGTGTAGGGATGGGGGATGGCTACACCTTC. Protein product: CAWSVGMGDGYTF.